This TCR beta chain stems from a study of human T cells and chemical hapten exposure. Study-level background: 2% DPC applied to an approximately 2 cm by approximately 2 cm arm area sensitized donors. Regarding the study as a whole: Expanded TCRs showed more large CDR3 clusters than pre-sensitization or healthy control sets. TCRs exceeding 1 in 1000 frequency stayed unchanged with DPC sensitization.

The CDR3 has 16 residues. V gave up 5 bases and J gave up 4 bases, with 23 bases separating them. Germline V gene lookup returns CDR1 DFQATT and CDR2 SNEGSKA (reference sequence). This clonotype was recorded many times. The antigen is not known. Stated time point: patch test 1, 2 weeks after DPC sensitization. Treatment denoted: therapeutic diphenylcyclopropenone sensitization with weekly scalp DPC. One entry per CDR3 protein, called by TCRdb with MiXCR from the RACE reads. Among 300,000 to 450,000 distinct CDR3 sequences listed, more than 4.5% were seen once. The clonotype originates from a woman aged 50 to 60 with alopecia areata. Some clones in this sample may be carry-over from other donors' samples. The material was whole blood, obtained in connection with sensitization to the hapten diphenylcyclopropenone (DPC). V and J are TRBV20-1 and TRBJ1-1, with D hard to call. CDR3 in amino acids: CSARLASRVLGTEAFF. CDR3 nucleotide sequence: TGCAGTGCTCGCTTAGCCTCTAGGGTTTTGGGCACTGAAGCTTTCTTT.